This is a list of T cell receptor beta chains from one sample in a study of cytomegalovirus exposure and HLA in healthy donors. Sequenced by immunoSEQ multiplex PCR; TCRdb stores in-frame clones only, minus some. The table has some 130,000 clones, around 78% seen once. The material sequenced was PBMCs. The receptor set was obtained from a woman aged 45-65 years in good health and CMV-seronegative. The CDR3 runs from the conserved cysteine through the conserved F or W. D genes are given only for firm matches. Clone sizes are given selectively: once, few, many, or a class where the clone is expanded.

clone_size,j_call,v_call,d_call,cdr3_nt,cdr3_aa
.,TRBJ2-4,TRBV6-4,TRBD2,TGTGCCAGCAGGAGGGGGCTAGCGGGAGTTAATACCAAAAACATTCAGTACTTC,CASRRGLAGVNTKNIQYF
.,TRBJ1-2,TRBV5-4,.,TGTGCCAGCAGCTTGGACGGGAGGACGTCGAACTATGGCTACACCTTC,CASSLDGRTSNYGYTF
.,TRBJ1-1,TRBV7-8,.,TGTGCCAGCAGCTTAGTCCCGGTCGGCGGTGAAGCTTTCTTT,CASSLVPVGGEAFF
.,TRBJ2-3,TRBV6-5,.,TGTGCCAGCAGTTTAAGACAGGGCACAGATACGCAGTATTTT,CASSLRQGTDTQYF
.,TRBJ1-1,TRBV2,.,TGTGCCAGCAGTGCAACAGGGAACACTGAAGCTTTCTTT,CASSATGNTEAFF
.,TRBJ2-2,TRBV19,TRBD2,TGTGCCAGTAGTTCGGGACTAGCGGGAGTCACCGGGGAGCTGTTTTTT,CASSSGLAGVTGELFF
.,TRBJ2-3,TRBV7-8,.,TGTGCCAGCAGCGCCGGGGAGTGGAAGATCACAGATACGCAGTATTTT,CASSAGEWKITDTQYF
few,TRBJ2-7,TRBV29-1,.,TGCAGCGTTTACGGGTACGAGCAGTACTTC,CSVYGYEQYF
.,TRBJ2-1,TRBV27,.,TGTGCCAGCAGTGCCGTTCTGAGGGAGATGTCCTACAATGAGCAGTTCTTC,CASSAVLREMSYNEQFF
.,TRBJ1-1,TRBV9,TRBD1,TGTGCCAGCAGCGTAGGCGGGCAGGGGGGAACTGAAGCTTTCTTT,CASSVGGQGGTEAFF
once,TRBJ1-1,TRBV18,TRBD1,TGTGCCAGCTCCCGACAGGGAGAGGGAGACGCTTTCTTT,CASSRQGEGDAFF
.,TRBJ1-4,TRBV6-5,.,TGTGCCAGCAGTAGACAAGCTAATGAAAAACTGTTTTTT,CASSRQANEKLFF
once,TRBJ2-1,TRBV20-1,.,TGCAGTGCTAGAGATGGGACAAAGCAGTTCTTC,CSARDGTKQFF
.,TRBJ2-7,TRBV27,TRBD1,TGTGCCAGCAGTCCGGGACAGTGGATCTACGAGCAGTACTTC,CASSPGQWIYEQYF
once,TRBJ2-3,TRBV7-6,TRBD2,TGTGCCAGCAGCTTAGAGATCGCGGGAGCGGGAGATACGCAGTATTTT,CASSLEIAGAGDTQYF
.,TRBJ1-4,TRBV30,.,TGTGCCTGGAGTGTCTACCCCGAAAAACTGTTTTTT,CAWSVYPEKLFF
.,TRBJ2-2,TRBV7-3,.,TGTGCCAGCAGCTTAACCTCGGGCACCGGGGAGCTGTTTTTT,CASSLTSGTGELFF
.,TRBJ2-1,TRBV7-2,TRBD2,TGTGCCAGCAGCATAACTAGCGGTTACAATGAGCAGTTCTTC,CASSITSGYNEQFF
.,TRBJ1-4,TRBV19,.,TGTGCCAGTGGCGACAGGTTTAATGAAAAACTGTTTTTT,CASGDRFNEKLFF
.,TRBJ2-7,TRBV29-1,TRBD1,TGCAGCGTTGAGATGGGACAGGGTAGCGAGCAGTACTTC,CSVEMGQGSEQYF
.,TRBJ2-5,TRBV2,TRBD1,TGTGCCAGCAGTGGGACAGGGCAAGAGACCCAGTACTTC,CASSGTGQETQYF
.,TRBJ1-1,TRBV2,TRBD1,TGTGCCAGCAGTGAAGTACGACAGGGTGAAGCTTTCTTT,CASSEVRQGEAFF
.,TRBJ2-7,TRBV10-3,TRBD2,TGTGCCTACCGTGGCGGGAGCTCCTACGAGCAGTACTTC,CAYRGGSSYEQYF
few,TRBJ1-1,TRBV14,TRBD1,TGTGCCAGCAGCCTAAAGATCAGGGGGGAAGCTTTCTTT,CASSLKIRGEAFF
.,TRBJ2-5,TRBV7-2,.,TGTGCCAGCAGCCCTTCCGGCGGACTAGGGGGGAAGACCCAGTACTTC,CASSPSGGLGGKTQYF
.,TRBJ1-6,TRBV25-1,TRBD1,TGTGCCAGCAGTGGGGACAGGAATAATTCACCCCTCCACTTT,CASSGDRNNSPLHF
.,TRBJ1-1,TRBV7-9,.,TGTGCCAGCTCCTTACCAACAGGATTTGCTGAAGCTTTCTTT,CASSLPTGFAEAFF
few,TRBJ2-1,TRBV4-2,TRBD2,TGTGCCAGCAGCCAAGATATATCCGTGGGGGGGGAGTTCTTC,CASSQDISVGGEFF
.,TRBJ2-4,TRBV19,.,TGTGCCAGTAGTTCCTTGACGGAGGGTATGGAAAACATTCAGTACTTC,CASSSLTEGMENIQYF
.,TRBJ1-3,TRBV19,TRBD1,TGTGCCAGTAGTCCGGACAGGGCCTGGTCTGGAAACACCATATATTTT,CASSPDRAWSGNTIYF
.,TRBJ2-3,TRBV6-5,TRBD2,TGTGCCAGCACCTGGGGGACTAGCGGCACAGATACGCAGTATTTT,CASTWGTSGTDTQYF
.,TRBJ2-2,TRBV14,TRBD2,TGTGCCAGCAGCCGAGCGGGAGGGCTCCTGAACACCGGGGAGCTGTTTTTT,CASSRAGGLLNTGELFF
.,TRBJ1-2,TRBV4-1,TRBD1,TGCGCCAGCAGCCAAGTCGTCCCGGACAGGGCGATCTATGGCTACACCTTC,CASSQVVPDRAIYGYTF
.,TRBJ2-1,TRBV4-1,TRBD2,TGCGCCAGCAGCCTCGGGACTAGCGGTGTCGATGAGCAGTTCTTC,CASSLGTSGVDEQFF
.,TRBJ2-1,TRBV6-6,.,TGTGCCAGCAGTCAGTCACTAGCCCACGACTACAATGAGCAGTTCTTC,CASSQSLAHDYNEQFF
.,TRBJ2-1,TRBV4-2,.,TGTGCCAGCAGCCTACGAACACGTGGACAAAACAATGAGCAGTTCTTC,CASSLRTRGQNNEQFF
once,TRBJ1-5,TRBV20-1,.,TGCAGTGCGAGCCCCTCGGGGCCCCAGCATTTT,CSASPSGPQHF
.,TRBJ1-5,TRBV7-6,.,TGTGCCAGCAGCCCCGTCCCCGACAGCTATAGCAATCAGCCCCAGCATTTT,CASSPVPDSYSNQPQHF
few,TRBJ2-7,TRBV11-2,.,TGTGCCAGCAGCTCACAGGGATACGAGCAGTACTTC,CASSSQGYEQYF
.,TRBJ2-2,TRBV2,TRBD1,TGTGCCAGCAGTTTAAGGGGGCGTGGGGCCGGGGAGCTGTTTTTT,CASSLRGRGAGELFF
.,TRBJ1-2,TRBV27,.,TGTGCCAGCAGTTTTTACCCCGACAGGAAAGCTAACTATGGCTACACCTTC,CASSFYPDRKANYGYTF
few,TRBJ2-7,TRBV6-5,TRBD2,TGTGCCAGCAGCCCAAAGCGGGAGGCGACCTACGAGCAGTACTTC,CASSPKREATYEQYF
.,TRBJ1-2,TRBV6-1,.,TGTGCCAGCAGTGAAGCCGGGGTCCCTAACTATGGCTACACCTTC,CASSEAGVPNYGYTF